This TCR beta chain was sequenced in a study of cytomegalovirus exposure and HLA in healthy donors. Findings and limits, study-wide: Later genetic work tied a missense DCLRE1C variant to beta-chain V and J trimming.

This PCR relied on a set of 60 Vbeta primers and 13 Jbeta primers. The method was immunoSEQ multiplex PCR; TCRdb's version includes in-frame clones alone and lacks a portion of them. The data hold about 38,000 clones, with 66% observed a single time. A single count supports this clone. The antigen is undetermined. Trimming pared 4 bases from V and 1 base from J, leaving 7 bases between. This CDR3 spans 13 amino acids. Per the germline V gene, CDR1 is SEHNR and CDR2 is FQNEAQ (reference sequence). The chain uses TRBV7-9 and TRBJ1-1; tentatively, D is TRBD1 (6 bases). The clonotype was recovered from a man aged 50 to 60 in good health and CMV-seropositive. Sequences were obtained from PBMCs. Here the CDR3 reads CASSSGQNTEAFF. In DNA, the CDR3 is TGTGCCAGCAGCTCGGGACAGAACACTGAAGCTTTCTTT.